A selection of T cell receptor beta chains follows, all from one sample in a study of immune cell composition in non-small cell lung cancer. Assay used: immunoSEQ multiplex PCR; TCRdb lists only in-frame clones, some missing. The sample has approximately 3,500 clones, roughly 69% seen once. Sequencing was carried out using lung tumor tissue. Every receptor here comes from a human donor with non-small cell lung cancer. Both conserved end residues are part of each CDR3. A D gene is named only where the DNA matches it firmly. Part of the rows lack a size; the others show once, few, many or a class for expanded clones.

abundance	d_gene	v_gene	j_gene	CDR3aa	CDR3nt
-	TRBD2	TRBV7-2	TRBJ2-7	CASSLRPAAGDEQYF	TGTGCCAGCAGCTTACGCCCAGCGGCGGGGGACGAGCAGTACTTC
-	-	TRBV4-3	TRBJ2-5	CASSQIVGETQYF	TGCGCCAGCAGCCAAATAGTGGGCGAGACCCAGTACTTC
-	-	TRBV4-2	TRBJ2-7	CASSGDRWTYEQYF	TGTGCCAGCAGCGGAGACAGGTGGACCTACGAGCAGTACTTC
-	TRBD2	TRBV9	TRBJ2-1	CASSVEGLAVRYNEQFF	TGTGCCAGCAGCGTAGAGGGTCTAGCGGTCCGCTACAATGAGCAGTTCTTC
few	TRBD1	TRBV5-1	TRBJ1-1	CASSTGTGGIEAFF	TGCGCCAGCAGCACAGGGACAGGGGGCATTGAAGCTTTCTTT
-	TRBD2	TRBV7-9	TRBJ2-7	CASSLMAGGPGGNEQYF	TGTGCCAGCAGCTTAATGGCGGGAGGGCCAGGAGGTAACGAGCAGTACTTC
-	-	TRBV30	TRBJ1-6	CAWSVEYSSSYNSPLHF	TGTGCCTGGAGTGTGGAATACAGCTCCTCCTATAATTCACCCCTCCACTTT
few	TRBD1	TRBV30	TRBJ1-2	CAWNRDRGYGYTF	TGTGCCTGGAATCGGGACAGGGGGTATGGCTACACCTTC
-	TRBD1	TRBV11-2	TRBJ2-7	CASSRQGDSYEQYF	TGTGCCAGCAGCCGACAGGGGGACTCCTACGAGCAGTACTTC
-	TRBD1	TRBV5-4	TRBJ2-7	CASSTSGTGPYEQYF	TGTGCCAGCAGCACCTCCGGGACAGGACCCTACGAGCAGTACTTC
-	TRBD1	TRBV27	TRBJ2-5	CASRMETGTETQYF	TGTGCCAGCAGGATGGAGACAGGGACAGAGACCCAGTACTTC
-	-	TRBV5-4	TRBJ2-5	CASSFPGETQYF	TGTGCCAGCAGCTTTCCGGGAGAGACCCAGTACTTC
-	TRBD2	TRBV25-1	TRBJ2-1	CASSSLLTSGRAVNEQFF	TGTGCCAGCAGTTCCCTCTTGACTAGCGGGAGGGCCGTAAATGAGCAGTTCTTC
-	TRBD1	TRBV10-2	TRBJ2-2	CASTDRVDGELFF	TGCGCCAGCACCGACAGGGTGGACGGGGAGCTGTTTTTT
-	-	TRBV7-3	TRBJ2-5	CASSLYPEETQYF	TGTGCCAGCAGCTTATATCCAGAAGAGACCCAGTACTTC
-	-	TRBV27	TRBJ2-2	CASRKGPLTQMELFF	TGTGCCAGCAGGAAGGGGCCCCTAACTCAGATGGAGCTGTTTTTT
-	-	TRBV28	TRBJ2-7	CATTSDSYEQYF	TGTGCCACCACGAGCGACTCCTACGAGCAGTACTTC
-	-	TRBV30	TRBJ2-5	CAWSPGHKETQYF	TGTGCCTGGAGCCCGGGACACAAAGAGACCCAGTACTTC
-	TRBD1	TRBV5-1	TRBJ1-1	CASSLRGTGFLNAEAFF	TGCGCCAGCAGCCTAAGAGGGACAGGGTTTCTGAACGCTGAAGCTTTCTTT
once	-	TRBV5-1	TRBJ1-3	CASSLGTGGNTIYF	TGCGCCAGCAGCTTGGGTACAGGGGGAAACACCATATATTTT
-	-	TRBV19	TRBJ2-2	CASSIRGTGTGELFF	TGTGCCAGTAGTATTAGGGGCACAGGGACCGGGGAGCTGTTTTTT
large	-	TRBV1	TRBJ2-3	CTSSLIPGTSGFFTDTQYF	TGCACCAGCAGCCTTATCCCGGGGACTAGCGGGTTTTTCACAGATACGCAGTATTTT
-	TRBD2	TRBV5-1	TRBJ2-5	CASSSVAGEETQYF	TGCGCCAGCAGTTCTGTAGCGGGAGAAGAGACCCAGTACTTC
few	TRBD2	TRBV19	TRBJ2-1	CASSIAGGQDEQFF	TGTGCCAGTAGTATAGCGGGAGGGCAGGATGAGCAGTTCTTC
-	TRBD2	TRBV29-1	TRBJ2-5	CSVEGREGPRTQYF	TGCAGCGTTGAGGGGCGGGAGGGTCCTCGGACCCAGTACTTC
-	-	TRBV30	TRBJ1-5	CAWSGGGGLDQPQHF	TGTGCCTGGAGTGGGGGAGGGGGGCTCGATCAGCCCCAGCATTTT
-	-	TRBV7-3	TRBJ1-4	CASSLMPATNEKLFF	TGTGCCAGCAGCTTAATGCCGGCAACTAATGAAAAACTGTTTTTT
-	TRBD1	TRBV2	TRBJ1-2	CASSVTGGAYGYTF	TGTGCCAGCAGTGTAACAGGGGGCGCGTATGGCTACACCTTC
-	-	TRBV28	TRBJ1-2	CASSSMRYGYTF	TGTGCCAGCAGTTCAATGCGTTATGGCTACACCTTC
-	-	TRBV7-2	TRBJ1-5	CASSPEEAQPQHF	TGTGCCAGCAGCCCGGAGGAGGCTCAGCCCCAGCATTTT
few	TRBD1	TRBV5-6	TRBJ1-1	CASSLRQGAGNTEAFF	TGTGCCAGCAGCCTACGACAGGGGGCGGGGAACACTGAAGCTTTCTTT
-	TRBD1	TRBV28	TRBJ1-4	CASSPRTGLKEKLFF	TGTGCCAGCAGTCCTCGGACAGGGCTCAAGGAAAAACTGTTTTTT
-	-	TRBV7-3	TRBJ1-1	CASSPQADTEAFF	TGTGCCAGCAGCCCACAGGCGGACACTGAAGCTTTCTTT
-	-	TRBV9	TRBJ1-1	CASSGGKKTEAFF	TGTGCCAGCAGCGGAGGTAAGAAGACTGAAGCTTTCTTT
few	-	TRBV27	TRBJ1-1	CASRGGGFDTEAFF	TGTGCCAGCAGAGGCGGGGGGTTCGACACTGAAGCTTTCTTT
-	TRBD1	TRBV30	TRBJ1-4	CACSRDRGGEKLFF	TGTGCCTGTTCTCGGGACAGGGGGGGTGAAAAACTGTTTTTT
-	TRBD1	TRBV6-6	TRBJ1-3	CASSPGQGAGGNTIYF	TGTGCCAGCAGTCCCGGACAGGGGGCGGGAGGAAACACCATATATTTT
-	TRBD1	TRBV30	TRBJ1-2	CAWIGPPGQREYGYTF	TGTGCCTGGATTGGACCTCCGGGACAGCGCGAGTATGGCTACACCTTC
-	-	TRBV6-5	TRBJ2-1	CATNPLGSYNEQFF	TGTGCCACCAACCCCCTAGGCTCCTACAATGAGCAGTTCTTC
-	TRBD1	TRBV29-1	TRBJ2-7	CSVEESGRQGSYEQYF	TGCAGCGTTGAAGAGTCGGGCCGACAGGGGTCCTACGAGCAGTACTTC
-	-	TRBV28	TRBJ2-7	CASRVTTREQYF	TGTGCCAGCAGGGTAACGACTAGGGAGCAGTACTTC
once	TRBD2	TRBV6-6	TRBJ2-1	CASSSTSGRIHEQFF	TGTGCCAGCAGTTCGACTAGCGGGAGAATCCATGAGCAGTTCTTC
-	-	TRBV2	TRBJ1-2	CASSEQDNVYGYTF	TGTGCCAGCAGTGAACAGGACAACGTCTATGGCTACACCTTC
-	-	TRBV7-2	TRBJ2-1	CASSLGTGRGSYNEQFF	TGTGCCAGCAGCTTAGGTACAGGGAGAGGATCCTACAATGAGCAGTTCTTC
-	TRBD1	TRBV27	TRBJ2-7	CASSLQGALYEQYF	TGTGCCAGCAGTTTGCAGGGGGCCCTCTACGAGCAGTACTTC
once	TRBD1	TRBV19	TRBJ2-2	CATKKSGTGRITGELFF	TGTGCCACCAAGAAATCCGGGACAGGGAGGATCACCGGGGAGCTGTTTTTT
-	TRBD2	TRBV7-2	TRBJ2-7	CASSSRGASGRYEQYF	TGTGCCAGCAGCTCCCGAGGGGCTAGCGGGCGCTACGAGCAGTACTTC
-	-	TRBV7-9	TRBJ1-1	CASSHLKRGTEAFF	TGTGCCAGCAGCCACCTCAAGAGGGGGACTGAAGCTTTCTTT
-	-	TRBV6-5	TRBJ2-5	CATQAGEAQYF	TGTGCCACCCAAGCGGGCGAGGCCCAGTACTTC
-	TRBD1	TRBV28	TRBJ1-4	CASSYSTGGVGKLFF	TGTGCCAGCAGTTATTCGACAGGGGGCGTCGGAAAACTGTTTTTT
-	TRBD2	TRBV28	TRBJ2-5	CASSPGLAGAETQYF	TGTGCCAGCAGTCCGGGACTAGCGGGAGCGGAGACCCAGTACTTC
once	-	TRBV9	TRBJ1-2	CASSTRTNGYTF	TGTGCCAGCAGCACCCGGACAAATGGCTACACCTTC
-	-	TRBV19	TRBJ2-1	CASRRLAKGDNEQFF	TGTGCCAGTAGGCGACTAGCCAAGGGGGACAATGAGCAGTTCTTC